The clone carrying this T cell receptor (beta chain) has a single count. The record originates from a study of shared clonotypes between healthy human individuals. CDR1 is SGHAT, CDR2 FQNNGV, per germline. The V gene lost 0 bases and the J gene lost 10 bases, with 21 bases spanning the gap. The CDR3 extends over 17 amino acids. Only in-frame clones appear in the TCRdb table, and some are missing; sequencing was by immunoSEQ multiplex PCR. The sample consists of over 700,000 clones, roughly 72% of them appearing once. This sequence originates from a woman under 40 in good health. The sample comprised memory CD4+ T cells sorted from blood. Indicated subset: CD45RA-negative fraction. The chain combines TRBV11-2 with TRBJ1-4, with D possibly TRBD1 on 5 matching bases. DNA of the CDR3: TGTGCCAGCAGCTTAGACCAAGCAGGGACGGCGGGGGGAAAACTGTTTTTT. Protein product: CASSLDQAGTAGGKLFF.